These 5 T cell receptor beta chains originate from one sample sequenced in a study of shared T cell receptors in the human thymus. Only in-frame clones appear in the TCRdb table, and some are missing; sequencing was by immunoSEQ multiplex PCR. Of roughly 550,000 clones in the sample, about four fifths were seen once. The same sample was also used in a study of human thymus T cells.

Specimen: thymocytes. All receptors derive from a boy under two years old with a congenital heart defect.

J is TRBJ2-5 and V is TRBV4-2; 9 bases are a match to TRBD2. CDR1 is LGHNA and CDR2 is YNFKEQ in the germline V gene. The V segment lost 0 bases and the J segment 5 bases; nucleotides outside the gene matches: 13. The CDR3 extends over 18 amino acids. CDR3 DNA sequence: TGTGCCAGCAGCCAAGACCGCTCCGGGACTAGCCACTTCGAGACCCAGTACTTC. It specifies CASSQDRSGTSHFETQYF.

The chain combines TRBV20-1 with TRBJ1-2, with TRBD1 matching 9 bases. V lost 5 bases, J lost 11 bases, and 6 bases stayed unmatched. This CDR3 contains 11 residues. Germline V lookup: CDR1 DFQATT, CDR2 SNEGSKA (reference sequence). CDR3: CSALGQGIYTF. CDR3 DNA sequence: TGCAGTGCTCTCGGACAGGGGATTTACACCTTC.

The chain employs TRBV19 and TRBJ2-2, with D maybe TRBD2 (6 bases). Germline values: CDR1 LNHDA, CDR2 SQIVND (reference sequence). This CDR3 is built from 18 residues. The V gene lost 6 bases and the J gene lost 1 base, with 21 bases spanning the gap. CDR3 sequence reads: CASRLPDTRLGNTGELFF. The CDR3 bases are TGTGCCAGTAGGTTACCAGATACCAGACTAGGGAACACCGGGGAGCTGTTTTTT.

The V gene is TRBV19, the J gene TRBJ2-7; 11 bases are shared with TRBD2. Germline V gene lookup returns CDR1 LNHDA and CDR2 SQIVND (reference sequence). Trimming removed 3 bases from V and 9 bases from J; junction bases left unmatched: 13. CDR3 size: 16 residues. The CDR3 sequence is CASSIWPTSGAPVQYF. CDR3 DNA: TGTGCCAGTAGTATCTGGCCGACTAGCGGGGCGCCCGTGCAGTACTTC.

This chain uses TRBV7-2 with TRBJ1-1, with D possibly being TRBD1 (5 bases). Trimming removed 5 bases from V and 8 bases from J, with 18 bases in between. The CDR3 extends over 14 amino acids. Per the germline V gene, CDR1 is SGHTA and CDR2 is FQGNSA. The CDR3 loop is CASSPREELGEAFF. DNA for the CDR3: TGTGCCAGCAGCCCCAGGGAGGAGCTTGGAGAAGCTTTCTTT. Full variable domain (rest looked up from reference TRBV7-2 and TRBJ1-1): GAGVSQSPSNKVTEKGKDVELRCDPISGHTALYWYRQSLGQGLEFLIYFQGNSAPDKSGLPSDRFSAERTGGSVSTLTIQRTQQEDSAVYLCASSPREELGEAFFGQGTRLTVV.